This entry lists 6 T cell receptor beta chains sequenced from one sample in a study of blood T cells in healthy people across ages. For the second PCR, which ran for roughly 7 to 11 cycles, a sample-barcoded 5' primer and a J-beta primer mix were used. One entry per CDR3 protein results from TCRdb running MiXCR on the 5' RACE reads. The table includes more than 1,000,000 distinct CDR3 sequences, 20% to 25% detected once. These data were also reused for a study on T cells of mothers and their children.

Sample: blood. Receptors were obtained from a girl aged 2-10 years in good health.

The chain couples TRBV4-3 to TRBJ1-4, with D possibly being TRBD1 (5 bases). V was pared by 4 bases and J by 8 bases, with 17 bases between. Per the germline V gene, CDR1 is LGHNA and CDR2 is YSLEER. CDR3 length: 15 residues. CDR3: CASSLLDRPGEKLFF. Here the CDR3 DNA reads TGCGCCAGCAGCCTTTTAGACAGACCGGGGGAAAAACTGTTTTTT.

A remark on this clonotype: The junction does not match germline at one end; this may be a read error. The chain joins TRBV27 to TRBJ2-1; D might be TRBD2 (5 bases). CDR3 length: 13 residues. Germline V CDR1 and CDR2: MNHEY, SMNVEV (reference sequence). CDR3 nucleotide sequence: TGTGCCGGCAGTTTATCGGGGTACAATGAGCAGTTCTTC. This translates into CAGSLSGYNEQFF.

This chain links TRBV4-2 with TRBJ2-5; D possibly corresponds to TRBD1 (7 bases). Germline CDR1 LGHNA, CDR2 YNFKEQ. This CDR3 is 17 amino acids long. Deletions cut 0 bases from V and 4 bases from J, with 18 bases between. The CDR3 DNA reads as TGTGCCAGCAGCCAAGATGCGGGACAGATAAACAGAGAGACCCAGTACTTC. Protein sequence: CASSQDAGQINRETQYF.

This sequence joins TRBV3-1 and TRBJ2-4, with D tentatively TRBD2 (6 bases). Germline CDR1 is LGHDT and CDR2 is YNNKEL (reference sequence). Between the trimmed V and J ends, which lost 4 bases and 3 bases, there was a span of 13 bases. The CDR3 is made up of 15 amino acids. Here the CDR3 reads CASSRGLRDKNIQYF. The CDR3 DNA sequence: TGTGCCAGCAGCCGGGGACTGCGGGACAAAAACATTCAGTACTTC.

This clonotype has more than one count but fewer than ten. DNA for the CDR3: TGCGCCAGCCGGACGGAATGGGATGGTGGCTACACCTTC. Amino acid sequence: CASRTEWDGGYTF. The rearrangement uses TRBV5-1 and TRBJ1-2; D ambiguous. Germline V gene sequence: CDR1 SGHRS, CDR2 YFSETQ. V shed 7 bases and J shed 7 bases, with 17 bases lying between them. The CDR3 is 13 residues long.

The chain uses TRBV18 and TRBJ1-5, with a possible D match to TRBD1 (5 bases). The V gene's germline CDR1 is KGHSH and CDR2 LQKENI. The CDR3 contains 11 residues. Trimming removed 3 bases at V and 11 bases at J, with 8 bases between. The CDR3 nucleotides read TGTGCCAGCTCACCCGGGACCTCCCAGCATTTT. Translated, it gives CASSPGTSQHF.